One sample yielded the 17 T cell receptor beta chains listed below, sequenced in a study of cytomegalovirus exposure and HLA in healthy donors. The PCR used 60 Vbeta and 13 Jbeta primers. Assay: immunoSEQ multiplex PCR; the TCRdb copy retains only in-frame clones and omits some. The table shows some 100,000 clones, with approximately 74% occurring only once. Source material: PBMCs. The receptor set was obtained from a woman aged 40 to 50 in good health and CMV-seronegative.

The rearrangement uses TRBV19 and TRBJ1-3; D is possibly TRBD1 (5 bases). Germline V gives CDR1 LNHDA, CDR2 SQIVND (reference sequence). Between the trimmed V and J ends, which lost 6 bases and 3 bases, there was a span of 15 bases. This CDR3 has 15 residues. CDR3 in DNA: TGTGCCAGTAGCAAATTGGGGGGAAATGGAAACACCATATATTTT. Translation: CASSKLGGNGNTIYF. The variable domain in full, with the rest retrieved from reference TRBV19 and TRBJ1-3, is DGGITQSPKYLFRKEGQNVTLSCEQNLNHDAMYWYRQDPGQGLRLIYYSQIVNDFQKGDIAEGYSVSREKKESFPLTVTSAQKNPTAFYLCASSKLGGNGNTIYFGEGSWLTVV.

In this sample, this clone turned up once. The CDR3 spells CAWSVVTAHLREQYF. CDR3 coding DNA: TGTGCCTGGAGTGTAGTCACAGCCCACCTAAGGGAGCAGTACTTC. The J gene is TRBJ2-7, the V gene TRBV30, with D uncertain. The CDR3 contains 15 residues. Trimming took off 0 bases at V and 7 bases at J, with 19 bases between the two ends. Germline V gives CDR1 GTSNPN, CDR2 SVGIG (reference sequence).

The sample holds a few counts of this clone. This chain links TRBV5-1 with TRBJ2-1; maybe TRBD1 (7 bases). V shed 2 bases and J shed 8 bases, with 20 bases lying between them. CDR1 is SGHRS and CDR2 is YFSETQ in the germline V gene. This CDR3 spans 16 amino acids. This chain's CDR3 is CASSLRLEGQRYEQFF. CDR3 nucleotide sequence: TGCGCCAGCAGCTTAAGGTTGGAGGGACAGAGGTATGAGCAGTTCTTC. The whole variable domain, filled in from reference TRBV5-1 and TRBJ2-1, reads KAGVTQTPRYLIKTRGQQVTLSCSPISGHRSVSWYQQTPGQGLQFLFEYFSETQRNKGNFPGRFSGRQFSNSRSEMNVSTLELGDSALYLCASSLRLEGQRYEQFFGPGTRLTVL.

Worth noting for this clone: The junction departs from germline at one end; a sequencing error may be responsible. This chain links TRBV7-9 with TRBJ2-5; TRBD2 is a possible D gene (6 bases). The CDR3 spans 16 residues. Germline-derived CDR1 and CDR2 are SEHNR and FQNEAQ (reference sequence). The CDR3 spells CSSSLGDSGVQETQYF. The CDR3 DNA reads TGTTCCAGCAGCTTAGGCGACTCGGGGGTCCAAGAGACCCAGTACTTC.

The chain recombines TRBV19 with TRBJ1-2; tentatively, D is TRBD1 (5 bases). Germline-derived CDR1 and CDR2 are LNHDA and SQIVND (reference sequence). V lost 6 bases, J lost 2 bases, and 13 bases lay in between. CDR3 size: 14 residues. In DNA form, the CDR3 reads TGTGCCAGTAGACCGGGGGGAGCGAACTATGGCTACACCTTC. This translates into CASRPGGANYGYTF.

This chain connects TRBV10-3 to TRBJ2-7; 12 positions agree with TRBD2. The CDR3 loop spans 18 amino acids. Trimming took 4 bases from V and 4 from J; bases not matched to a gene: 14. Germline CDR1 is ENHRY and CDR2 is SYGVKD. The CDR3 DNA is TGTGCCATCAGTGGGGAAAAGAGAGGGACTAGCGGGCTTTACGAGCAGTACTTC. Translated: CAISGEKRGTSGLYEQYF.

The chain combines TRBV11-2 with TRBJ2-1; TRBD2 matches 14 bases. Germline assignment: CDR1 SGHAT and CDR2 FQNNGV. With V trimmed by 5 bases and J by 8 bases, 8 bases remained unmatched. This CDR3 contains 16 residues. CDR3 amino acids: CASSKRLAGGVDEQFF. The DNA of the CDR3 is TGTGCCAGCAGCAAAAGACTAGCGGGAGGGGTGGATGAGCAGTTCTTC.

The V and J genes are TRBV2 and TRBJ2-1, with D unclear. CDR1 and CDR2 (germline): SNHLY, FYNNEI. This CDR3 has 10 residues. V dropped 3 bases and J dropped 12 bases, with 6 bases sitting between them. CDR3 nucleotides: TGTGCCAGCAGTGAGAGCTGGCAGTTCTTC. The encoded protein is CASSESWQFF.

Worth noting for this clone: Germline is not matched at one junction end, which may reflect a read error. The chain is built from TRBV7-7 and TRBJ2-1; D is uncertain. CDR1 is SSHAT, CDR2 FNYEAQ, per germline (reference sequence). The CDR3 is made up of 13 amino acids. The CDR3 spells CASSLVRLGEQFF. The DNA for the CDR3 is TGTGCTAGCAGCTTAGTCCGTTTGGGCGAGCAGTTCTTC.

DNA for the CDR3: TGTGCCAGCAGTTCCTTGGGACAGGGGGCAATTGGCTACACCTTC. This codes for CASSSLGQGAIGYTF. This chain uses TRBV6-1 with TRBJ1-2; the match to TRBD1 covers 12 bases. Trimming removed 5 bases from V and 7 bases from J; junction bases left unmatched: 8. The CDR3 is 15 amino acids. Germline V gene lookup returns CDR1 MNHNS and CDR2 SASEGT.

The chain is built from TRBV2 and TRBJ1-2; 7 bases align to TRBD1. J lost 8 bases, V lost 3 bases, and 9 bases had no gene match. In germline, CDR1 is SNHLY, CDR2 FYNNEI. This CDR3 spans 14 amino acids. CDR3 sequence reads: CASSEGQFGRGYTF. CDR3 coding DNA: TGTGCCAGCAGTGAGGGACAGTTCGGAAGGGGCTACACCTTC.

The chain links TRBV5-1 to TRBJ2-2, with 8 bases fitting TRBD2. Trimming took 9 bases from V and 4 from J; bases not matched to a gene: 17. The CDR3 consists of 17 residues. CDR1 SGHRS and CDR2 YFSETQ come from the germline V gene. The CDR3 here is CATPLRRGGGGTGELFF. In nucleotides, the CDR3 is TGCGCCACCCCCCTGCGTCGGGGGGGAGGGGGCACCGGGGAGCTGTTTTTT.

The chain links TRBV28 to TRBJ2-1; 12 nucleotides match TRBD2. CDR3 length equals 17 residues. Germline trimming cut 5 bases from V and 5 bases from J; bases unmatched to any gene: 10. CDR1 is MDHEN, CDR2 SYDVKM, per germline. CDR3 sequence (DNA): TGTGCCAGCAGTGACCCGGAGTGGACTAGCGGGAACAATGAGCAGTTCTTC. This codes for CASSDPEWTSGNNEQFF. Variable domain in full (rest from reference TRBV28 and TRBJ2-1): DVKVTQSSRYLVKRTGEKVFLECVQDMDHENMFWYRQDPGLGLRLIYFSYDVKMKEKGDIPEGYSVSREKKERFSLILESASTNQTSMYLCASSDPEWTSGNNEQFFGPGTRLTVL.

V gene TRBV5-1 combines with J gene TRBJ2-2; no firm D call. V lost 0 bases and J 5 bases, leaving 14 bases between the germline ends. The germline V gene has CDR1 SGHRS and CDR2 YFSETQ. The CDR3 is 16 residues long. The DNA of the CDR3 is TGCGCCAGCAGCTTGGAGGCGGCAATATCGACCGGGGAGCTGTTTTTT. Translation gives CASSLEAAISTGELFF.

The chain carries TRBV30 and TRBJ2-3; the D gene is possibly TRBD2 (6 bases). The CDR3 has 13 amino acids. V lost 4 bases, J lost 5 bases, and 13 bases lay in between. Germline lookup yields CDR1 GTSNPN and CDR2 SVGIG (reference sequence). The DNA of the CDR3 is TGTGCCTGGACCCCCGGGCGGGGAGATACGCAGTATTTT. As protein: CAWTPGRGDTQYF. The variable domain in full, completed from reference TRBV30 and TRBJ2-3, reads SQTIHQWPATLVQPVGSPLSLECTVEGTSNPNLYWYRQAAGRGLQLLFYSVGIGQISSEVPQNLSASRPQDRQFILSSKKLLLSDSGFYLCAWTPGRGDTQYFGPGTRLTVL.

The rearrangement uses TRBV7-9 and TRBJ1-2; 10 bases align to TRBD1. Per germline, CDR1 SEHNR and CDR2 FQNEAQ (reference sequence). This CDR3 has 18 amino acids. Trimming removed 4 bases from V and 8 bases from J; junction bases left unmatched: 19. CDR3 region: CASSSPRDRGSPIGGYTF. The CDR3 coding sequence is TGTGCCAGCAGCTCGCCCCGGGACAGGGGAAGTCCTATTGGGGGCTACACCTTC.

This clone showed up just a few times. V gene TRBV29-1 combines with J gene TRBJ2-7, with 8 bases aligning to TRBD1. CDR1 SQVTM and CDR2 ANQGSEA come from the germline V gene. Germline trimming cut 7 bases from V and 4 bases from J; bases unmatched to any gene: 3. The CDR3 extends over 11 amino acids. The chain's CDR3 is CSAGQGYEQYF. CDR3 nucleotides: TGCAGCGCCGGACAGGGATACGAGCAGTACTTC.